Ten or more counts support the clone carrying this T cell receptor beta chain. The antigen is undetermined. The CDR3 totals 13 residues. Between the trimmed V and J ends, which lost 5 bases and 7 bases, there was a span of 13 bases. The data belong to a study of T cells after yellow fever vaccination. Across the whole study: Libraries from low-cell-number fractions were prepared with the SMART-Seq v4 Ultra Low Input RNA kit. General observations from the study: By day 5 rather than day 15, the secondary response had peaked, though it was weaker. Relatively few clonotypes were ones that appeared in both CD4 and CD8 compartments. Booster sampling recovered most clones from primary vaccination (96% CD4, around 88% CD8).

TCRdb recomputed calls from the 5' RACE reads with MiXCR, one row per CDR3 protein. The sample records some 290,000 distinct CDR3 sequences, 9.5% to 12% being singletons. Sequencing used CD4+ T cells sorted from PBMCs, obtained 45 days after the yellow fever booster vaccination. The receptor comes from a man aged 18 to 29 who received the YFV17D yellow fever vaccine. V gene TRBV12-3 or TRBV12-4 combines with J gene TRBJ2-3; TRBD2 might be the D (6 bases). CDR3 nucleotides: TGTGCCAGCAGTAGGGACTTCGTAAATACGCAGTATTTT. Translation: CASSRDFVNTQYF.